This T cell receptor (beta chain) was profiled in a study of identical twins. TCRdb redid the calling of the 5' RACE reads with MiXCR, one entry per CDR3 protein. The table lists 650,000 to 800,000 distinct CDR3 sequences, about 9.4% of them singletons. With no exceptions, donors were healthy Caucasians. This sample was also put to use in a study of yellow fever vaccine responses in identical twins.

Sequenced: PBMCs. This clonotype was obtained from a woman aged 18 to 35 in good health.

Here the CDR3 reads CSARVPLTKNIQYF. DNA for the CDR3: TGCAGTGCTAGAGTCCCCCTAACCAAAAACATTCAGTACTTC. This sequence joins TRBV20-1 and TRBJ2-4; D not resolved. CDR1 and CDR2 (germline): DFQATT, SNEGSKA (reference sequence). The CDR3 has 14 amino acids. V was clipped by 1 base and J by 2 bases, with 9 bases between them.